The T cell receptor beta chain under discussion was sequenced for a study of blood T cell repertoires in COVID-19. The study drew participants aged about 18 to 95 years from some 24 US areas. Sequenced by immunoSEQ multiplex PCR; TCRdb stores in-frame clones only, minus some. The sample gives fewer than 200,000 clones, 88% of which show up once; about 8.4% is in the top ten. Germline CDR1 is ENHRY and CDR2 is SYGVKD. The CDR3 consists of 14 residues. V was shortened by 8 bases and J by 4 bases, with 17 bases between the two germline ends. This receptor was identified in a woman under 30 who had recovered from COVID-19. The chain uses TRBV10-3 and TRBJ1-2; TRBD1 might be the D (6 bases). Sequenced: PBMCs or T cells enriched from blood (not recorded which). The CDR3 reads CAIRNTRDIYGYTF. CDR3 DNA: TGTGCCATCCGCAACACCCGGGACATCTATGGCTACACCTTC.